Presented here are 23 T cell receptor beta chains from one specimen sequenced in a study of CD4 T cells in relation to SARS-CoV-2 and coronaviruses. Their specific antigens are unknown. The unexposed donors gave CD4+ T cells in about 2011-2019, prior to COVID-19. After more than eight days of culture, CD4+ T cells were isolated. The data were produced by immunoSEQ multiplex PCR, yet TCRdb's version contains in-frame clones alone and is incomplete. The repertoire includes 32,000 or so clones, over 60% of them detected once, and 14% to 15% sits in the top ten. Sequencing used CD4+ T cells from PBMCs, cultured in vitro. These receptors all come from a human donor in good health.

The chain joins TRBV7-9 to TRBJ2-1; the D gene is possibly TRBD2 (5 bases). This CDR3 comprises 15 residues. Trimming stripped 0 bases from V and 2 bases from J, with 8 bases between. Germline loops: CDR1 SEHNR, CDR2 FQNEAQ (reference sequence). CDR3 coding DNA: TGTGCCAGCAGCTTAGCCGGGGTACCCTACAATGAGCAGTTCTTC. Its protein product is CASSLAGVPYNEQFF.

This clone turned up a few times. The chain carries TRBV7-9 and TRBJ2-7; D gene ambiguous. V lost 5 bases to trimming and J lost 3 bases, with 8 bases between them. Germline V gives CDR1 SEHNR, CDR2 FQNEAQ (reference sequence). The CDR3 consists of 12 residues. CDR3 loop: CASSAVSYEQYF. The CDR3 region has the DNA TGTGCCAGCAGCGCGGTAAGCTACGAGCAGTACTTC.

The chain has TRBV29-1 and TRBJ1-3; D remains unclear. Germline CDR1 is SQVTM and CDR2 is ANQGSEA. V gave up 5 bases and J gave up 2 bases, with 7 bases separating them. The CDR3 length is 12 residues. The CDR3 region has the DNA TGCAGCGTTCGGGTAACTGGAAACACCATATATTTT. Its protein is CSVRVTGNTIYF.

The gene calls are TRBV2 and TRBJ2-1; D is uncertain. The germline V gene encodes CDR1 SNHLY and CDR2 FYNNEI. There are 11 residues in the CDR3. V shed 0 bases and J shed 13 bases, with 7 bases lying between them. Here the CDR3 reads CASSEARRQFF. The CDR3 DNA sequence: TGTGCCAGCAGTGAAGCGCGGCGTCAGTTCTTC.

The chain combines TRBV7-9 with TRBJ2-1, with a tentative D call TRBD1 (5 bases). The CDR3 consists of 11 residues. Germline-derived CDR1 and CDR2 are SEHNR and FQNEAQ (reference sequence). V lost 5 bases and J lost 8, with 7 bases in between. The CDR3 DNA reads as TGTGCCAGCAGCCGCAGGGATGAGCAGTTCTTC. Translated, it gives CASSRRDEQFF.

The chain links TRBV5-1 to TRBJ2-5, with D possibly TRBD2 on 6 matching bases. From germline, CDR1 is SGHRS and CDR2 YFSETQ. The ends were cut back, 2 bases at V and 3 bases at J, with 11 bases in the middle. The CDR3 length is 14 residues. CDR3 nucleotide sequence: TGCGCCAGCAGCTTCCAGGGACTGGAAGAGACCCAGTACTTC. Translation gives CASSFQGLEETQYF. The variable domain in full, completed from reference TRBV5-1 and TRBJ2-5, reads KAGVTQTPRYLIKTRGQQVTLSCSPISGHRSVSWYQQTPGQGLQFLFEYFSETQRNKGNFPGRFSGRQFSNSRSEMNVSTLELGDSALYLCASSFQGLEETQYFGPGTRLLVL.

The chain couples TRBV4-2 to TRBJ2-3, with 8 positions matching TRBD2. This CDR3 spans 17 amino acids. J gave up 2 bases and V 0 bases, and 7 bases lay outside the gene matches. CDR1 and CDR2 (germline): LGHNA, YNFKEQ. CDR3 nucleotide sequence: TGTGCCAGCAGCCAAGAGGCCGCGGGAGGCGCCACAGATACGCAGTATTTT. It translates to CASSQEAAGGATDTQYF.

The CDR3 sequence is CASSQSRGDQPQHF. CDR3 DNA sequence: TGTGCCAGCAGCCAATCGCGGGGGGATCAGCCCCAGCATTTT. The genes are TRBV3-1 (or the pseudogene TRBV3-2) and TRBJ1-5; D possibly corresponds to TRBD1 (5 bases). Trimming stripped 2 bases from V and 5 bases from J, with 10 bases between. The V gene's germline CDR1 is LGHDT and CDR2 YNNKEL (reference sequence). The CDR3 is 14 residues long.

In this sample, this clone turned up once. The DNA for the CDR3 is TGTGCCAGCAGCCGGACGATACTTGATGAGCAGTTCTTC. This translates into CASSRTILDEQFF. The rearrangement joins TRBV6-2 or TRBV6-3 to TRBJ2-1; D not resolved. The ends were cut back, 6 bases at V and 8 bases at J, with 14 bases in the middle. Germline lookup yields CDR1 MNHEY and CDR2 SVGEGT. The CDR3 is 13 amino acids.

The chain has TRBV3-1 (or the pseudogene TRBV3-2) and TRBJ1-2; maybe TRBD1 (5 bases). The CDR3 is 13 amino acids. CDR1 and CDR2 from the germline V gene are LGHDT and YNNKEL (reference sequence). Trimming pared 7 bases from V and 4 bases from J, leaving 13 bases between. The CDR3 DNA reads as TGTGCCAGCAAGGGGTCCCGATCCTATGGCTACACCTTC. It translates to CASKGSRSYGYTF.

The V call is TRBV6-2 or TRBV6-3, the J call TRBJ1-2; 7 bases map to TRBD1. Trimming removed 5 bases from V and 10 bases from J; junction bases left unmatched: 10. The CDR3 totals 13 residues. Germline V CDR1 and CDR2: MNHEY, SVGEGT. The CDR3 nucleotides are TGTGCCAGCAGTCAGTCGGGGACAGCGTCCTACACCTTC. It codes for CASSQSGTASYTF.

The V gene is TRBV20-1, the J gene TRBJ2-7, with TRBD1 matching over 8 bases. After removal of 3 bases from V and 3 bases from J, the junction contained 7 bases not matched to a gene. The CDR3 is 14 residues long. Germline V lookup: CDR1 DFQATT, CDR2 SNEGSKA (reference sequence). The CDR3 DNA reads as TGCAGTGCTAGTTTAAGAACAGGGGGCTACGAGCAGTACTTC. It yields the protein CSASLRTGGYEQYF.

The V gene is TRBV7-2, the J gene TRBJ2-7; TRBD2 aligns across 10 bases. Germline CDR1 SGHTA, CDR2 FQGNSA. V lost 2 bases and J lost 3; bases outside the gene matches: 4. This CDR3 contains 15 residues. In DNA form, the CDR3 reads TGTGCCAGCAGCTTATGGGCTAGCGGGAGCTACGAGCAGTACTTC. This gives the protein CASSLWASGSYEQYF.

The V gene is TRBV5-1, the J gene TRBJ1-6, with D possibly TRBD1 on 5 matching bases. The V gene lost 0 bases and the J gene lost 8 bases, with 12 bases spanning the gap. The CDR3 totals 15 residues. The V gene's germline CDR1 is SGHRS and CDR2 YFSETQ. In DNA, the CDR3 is TGCGCCAGCAGCTTGGCCGGGACGAGTGATTCACCCCTCCACTTT. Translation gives CASSLAGTSDSPLHF.

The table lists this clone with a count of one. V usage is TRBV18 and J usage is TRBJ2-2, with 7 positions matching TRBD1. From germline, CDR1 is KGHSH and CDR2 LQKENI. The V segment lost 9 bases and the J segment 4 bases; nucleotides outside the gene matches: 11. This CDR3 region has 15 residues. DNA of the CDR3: TGTGCCAGTCCAGCGGACAGGCCCAGCACCGGGGAGCTGTTTTTT. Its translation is CASPADRPSTGELFF.

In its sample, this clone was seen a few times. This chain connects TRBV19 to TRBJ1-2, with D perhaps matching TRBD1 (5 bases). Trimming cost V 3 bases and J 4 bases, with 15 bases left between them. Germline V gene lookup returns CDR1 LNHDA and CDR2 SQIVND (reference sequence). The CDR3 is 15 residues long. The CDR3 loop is CASSIQVPGSYGYTF. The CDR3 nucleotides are TGTGCCAGTAGTATTCAGGTCCCAGGGAGCTATGGCTACACCTTC. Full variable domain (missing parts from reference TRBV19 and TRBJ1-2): DGGITQSPKYLFRKEGQNVTLSCEQNLNHDAMYWYRQDPGQGLRLIYYSQIVNDFQKGDIAEGYSVSREKKESFPLTVTSAQKNPTAFYLCASSIQVPGSYGYTFGSGTRLTVV.

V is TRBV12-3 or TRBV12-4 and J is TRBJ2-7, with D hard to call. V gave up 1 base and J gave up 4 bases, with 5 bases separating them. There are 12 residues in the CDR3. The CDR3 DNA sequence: TGTGCCAGCAGTTTAGGCAGATACGAGCAGTACTTC. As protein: CASSLGRYEQYF.

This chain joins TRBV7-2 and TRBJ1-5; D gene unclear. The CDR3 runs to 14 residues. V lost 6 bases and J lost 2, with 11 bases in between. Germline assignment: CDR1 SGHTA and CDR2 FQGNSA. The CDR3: CASSYIVGNQPQHF. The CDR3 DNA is TGTGCCAGCAGTTACATCGTGGGCAATCAGCCCCAGCATTTT.

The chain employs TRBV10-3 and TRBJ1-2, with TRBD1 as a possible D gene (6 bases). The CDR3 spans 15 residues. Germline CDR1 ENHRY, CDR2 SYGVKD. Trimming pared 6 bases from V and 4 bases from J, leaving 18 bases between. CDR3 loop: CAIRGASHRGYGYTF. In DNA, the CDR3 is TGTGCCATCAGGGGGGCGTCCCACCGGGGCTATGGCTACACCTTC.

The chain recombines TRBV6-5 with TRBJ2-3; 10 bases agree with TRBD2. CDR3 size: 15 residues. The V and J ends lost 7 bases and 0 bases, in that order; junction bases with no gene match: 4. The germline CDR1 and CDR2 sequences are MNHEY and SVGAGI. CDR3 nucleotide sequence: TGTGCCAGCAAACTAGCGGGGCCTAGCACAGATACGCAGTATTTT. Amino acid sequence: CASKLAGPSTDTQYF.

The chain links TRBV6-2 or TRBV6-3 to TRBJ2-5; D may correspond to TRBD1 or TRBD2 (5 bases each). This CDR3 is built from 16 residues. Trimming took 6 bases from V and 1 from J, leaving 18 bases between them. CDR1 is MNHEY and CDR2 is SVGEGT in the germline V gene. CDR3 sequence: CASSPLPQGPQETQYF. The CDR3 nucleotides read TGTGCCAGCAGCCCCCTTCCGCAGGGACCCCAAGAGACCCAGTACTTC.

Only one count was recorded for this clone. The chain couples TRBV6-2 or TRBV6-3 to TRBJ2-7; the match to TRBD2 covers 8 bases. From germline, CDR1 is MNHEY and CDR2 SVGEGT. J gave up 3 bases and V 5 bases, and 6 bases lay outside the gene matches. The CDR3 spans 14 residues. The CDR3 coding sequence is TGTGCCAGCAGTGGCTCCGGGACTAGCTACGAGCAGTACTTC. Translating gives CASSGSGTSYEQYF.

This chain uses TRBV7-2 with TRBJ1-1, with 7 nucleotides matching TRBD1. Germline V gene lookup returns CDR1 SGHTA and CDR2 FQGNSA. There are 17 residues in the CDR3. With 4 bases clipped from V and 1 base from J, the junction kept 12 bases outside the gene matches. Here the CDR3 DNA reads TGTGCCAGCAGCTCCCGGACAGGCGGCATGGGGAACACTGAAGCTTTCTTT. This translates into CASSSRTGGMGNTEAFF.